This T cell receptor (beta chain) appears in the sequencing data of a study of cytomegalovirus exposure and HLA in healthy donors. Across the study: Assignment to the Caucasian-associated ancestry cluster applied to over 70% of the approximately 420 genotyped donors.

Study conclusions and caveats: Links to common viral pathogens appeared, in a later analysis, for several of the most significant clusters. Overall, about 160 TCR beta chains were annotated as cytomegalovirus-associated. A missense DCLRE1C variant was associated with V- and J-gene trimming of TCR beta chains in a later analysis, and an independent cohort replicated the association.

Points on this clone: Antigen specificity is unknown.

The PCR made use of 60 Vbeta and 13 Jbeta primers. This table comes from immunoSEQ multiplex PCR, and its TCRdb copy is limited to in-frame clones, with some not included. This table has roughly 100,000 clones, roughly 71% appearing once. Source material: PBMCs. The sequence came from a middle-aged woman in good health and CMV-seronegative.

DNA of the CDR3: TGTGCCAGCCTCGAAGGACTCTACTATGGCTACACCTTC. Its protein is CASLEGLYYGYTF. The chain links TRBV6-1 to TRBJ1-2; D unclear. The ends were cut back, 8 bases at V and 3 bases at J, with 13 bases in the middle. The CDR3 runs to 13 residues. From germline, CDR1 is MNHNS and CDR2 SASEGT.